This TCR beta chain stems from a study of regulatory T cells. The PCR used 52 TRBV and 13 TRBJ primers. The method was immunoSEQ multiplex PCR; TCRdb's version includes in-frame clones alone and lacks a portion of them. The sample carries some 17,000 clones, roughly 90% recorded once. Autoimmunity was present in every CD3G-deficient patient, worse in two. CDR3 length: 13 amino acids. V was clipped by 3 bases and J by 6 bases, with 9 bases between them. Germline V gene lookup returns CDR1 LNHDA and CDR2 SQIVND (reference sequence). The sequence derives from a person aged 18 to 35 with CD3G deficiency. The sample comprised CD8+ T cells sorted from blood. The chain links TRBV19 to TRBJ2-1, with D possibly being TRBD2 (6 bases). CDR3 sequence: CASSMIGGNEQFF. For the CDR3, the DNA is TGTGCCAGTAGTATGATCGGGGGCAATGAGCAGTTCTTC.